This T cell receptor beta chain was profiled in a study of metastatic and nonmetastatic thyroid tumors. Overall study results and limits: Benign nodules were reported to have significantly lower TCR beta diversity than malignant thyroid tumors, in blood and tumor.

CDR3 length: 14 amino acids. CDR1 is DFQATT and CDR2 is SNEGSKA in the germline V gene (reference sequence). With MiXCR, TCRdb reprocessed the PCR reads. The sample has about 34,000 clones, about a sixth seen once; the top ten hold 3.4%. On this clone itself: What it binds is not known. The junction differs from germline at one of its ends, possibly a read error.

All patients reached thyroid surgery having received no treatment beforehand. Material: blood. The clonotype was recovered from a female donor with papillary thyroid cancer or a benign thyroid nodule (not recorded which). Some clones in this sample may be carry-over from other donors' samples. The chain employs TRBV20-1 and TRBJ1-1; D is undetermined. This CDR3 reads CSARDVTTDTEVFF. CDR3 in DNA: TGCAGTGCTAGAGATGTGACAACGGATACTGAAGTTTTCTTT.